Following are 25 T cell receptor beta chains from one sample sequenced in a study of patients and donors after allogeneic stem cell transplantation. TCRdb re-analysed the RT-PCR reads in MiXCR, keeping a single row per CDR3 protein. The sample consists of 400,000 to 500,000 distinct CDR3 sequences, roughly 17% of them appearing once. Material for sequencing was blood, either unsorted or a sorted T cell fraction (not recorded which). The receptors here all came from a human donor who was either an allogeneic HSCT recipient or a stem cell or donor lymphocyte infusion donor (not recorded which). It is not recorded whose cells these are; they may come from a transplant donor.

This sequence joins TRBV3-1 and TRBJ2-3; unclear D gene. Germline-derived CDR1 and CDR2 are LGHDT and YNNKEL (reference sequence). Trimming took 2 bases from V and 3 from J, leaving 9 bases between them. The CDR3 has 14 amino acids. The CDR3 DNA follows: TGTGCCAGCAGCCAAATTCTGTGGACAGATACGCAGTATTTT. This codes for CASSQILWTDTQYF.

V and J are TRBV11-2 and TRBJ2-5; TRBD2 agrees at 8 bases. Germline trimming cut 3 bases from V and 7 bases from J; bases unmatched to any gene: 13. This CDR3 region has 16 residues. Germline-derived CDR1 and CDR2 are SGHAT and FQNNGV. CDR3 amino acids: CASSFPTGGTRGTQYF. CDR3 bases: TGTGCCAGCAGCTTTCCTACGGGAGGGACAAGAGGGACCCAGTACTTC.

CDR3 amino acids: CSVYGGNTEAFF. CDR3 nucleotide sequence: TGCAGTGTCTACGGGGGGAACACTGAAGCTTTCTTT. This rearrangement joins TRBV20-1 to TRBJ1-1; D might be TRBD1 (5 bases). Trimming cost V 7 bases and J 1 base, with 10 bases left between them. The CDR3 contains 12 residues. In germline, CDR1 is DFQATT, CDR2 SNEGSKA (reference sequence).

This clonotype was counted many times. V usage is TRBV14 and J usage is TRBJ1-2; a possible D gene is TRBD1 (6 bases). V lost 0 bases and J 6 bases, leaving 17 bases between the germline ends. Germline CDR1 reads SGHDN; CDR2 reads FVKESK. CDR3 length: 16 residues. The CDR3 coding sequence is TGTGCCAGCAGCCAAGATACCTACAGGGATTCTAATGGCTACACCTTC. Residues: CASSQDTYRDSNGYTF.

This clonotype came up a few times. The chain is built from TRBV4-3 and TRBJ1-5, with unresolved D. The germline V gene has CDR1 LGHNA and CDR2 YSLEER. Deletions cut 4 bases from V and 7 bases from J, with 26 bases between. This CDR3 spans 18 amino acids. CDR3 bases: TGCGCCAGCAGCCGTACTCGGGGTGGCACCGGAGGACGGCAGCCCCAGCATTTT. Amino acid sequence: CASSRTRGGTGGRQPQHF.

This clonotype was seen at least ten times. The CDR3 protein is CASSRQGPDTQYF. For the CDR3, the DNA is TGTGCCAGCAGCAGACAGGGGCCAGATACGCAGTATTTT. This chain links TRBV5-6 with TRBJ2-3; the match to TRBD1 covers 8 bases. The CDR3 is made up of 13 amino acids. The V segment lost 4 bases and the J segment 4 bases; nucleotides outside the gene matches: 2. Germline CDR1 reads SGHDT; CDR2 reads YYEEEE. The complete variable domain, with remaining parts taken from reference TRBV5-6 and TRBJ2-3, reads DAGVTQSPTHLIKTRGQQVTLRCSPKSGHDTVSWYQQALGQGPQFIFQYYEEEERQRGNFPDRFSGHQFPNYSSELNVNALLLGDSALYLCASSRQGPDTQYFGPGTRLTVL.

The rearrangement links TRBV24-1 to TRBJ2-2, with D possibly called TRBD1 or TRBD2 (6 bases each). Trimming removed 4 bases from V and 6 bases from J, with 17 bases in between. This CDR3 region has 16 residues. CDR1 is KGHDR, CDR2 SFDVKD, per germline. The CDR3 reads CATSDARGGRAGELFF. The CDR3 coding sequence is TGTGCCACCAGTGACGCCAGGGGAGGTAGGGCCGGGGAGCTGTTTTTT.

This clonotype was detected ten times or more. This sequence joins TRBV2 and TRBJ1-2; D gene ambiguous. The length of the CDR3 is 12 residues. Trimming took 6 bases from V and 3 from J, leaving 8 bases between them. Germline V CDR1 and CDR2: SNHLY, FYNNEI. The CDR3 protein is CASRSSHYGYTF. The CDR3 coding sequence is TGTGCCAGCAGGTCGTCTCACTATGGCTACACCTTC.

The chain carries TRBV12-3 or TRBV12-4 and TRBJ2-5, with 13 bases fitting TRBD2. The CDR3 has 16 residues. J gave up 2 bases and V 4 bases, and 4 bases lay outside the gene matches. CDR3 loop: CASSSGLAGIQETQYF. CDR3 nucleotides: TGTGCCAGCAGTTCGGGACTAGCGGGGATACAAGAGACCCAGTACTTC.

This clonotype was seen only a few times. The chain couples TRBV6-5 to TRBJ1-1, with D hard to call. Germline lookup yields CDR1 MNHEY and CDR2 SVGAGI. Trimming pared 2 bases from V and 4 bases from J, leaving 14 bases between. The CDR3 contains 15 residues. Here the CDR3 reads CASSYASVVGTEAFF. CDR3 nucleotide sequence: TGTGCCAGCAGTTACGCGTCAGTTGTGGGCACTGAAGCTTTCTTT.

Only a few counts were recorded for this clonotype. The rearrangement links TRBV15 to TRBJ1-4; D uncertain. The CDR3 runs to 16 residues. CDR1 is LNHNV and CDR2 is YYDKDF in the germline V gene (reference sequence). Trimming cost V 3 bases and J 3 bases, with 14 bases left between them. The CDR3 here is CATSSPHIGANEKLFF. The DNA of the CDR3 is TGTGCCACCAGCAGTCCCCATATCGGGGCTAATGAAAAACTGTTTTTT.

The chain links TRBV10-3 to TRBJ2-5, with 8 bases matching TRBD1. V dropped 6 bases and J dropped 5; count of bases not matched to a gene: 5. Germline V gene sequence: CDR1 ENHRY, CDR2 SYGVKD. The CDR3 consists of 13 residues. The CDR3 is CAISRTGRETQYF. The CDR3 DNA reads as TGTGCCATCAGCCGGACAGGGAGGGAGACCCAGTACTTC.

The chain uses TRBV4-1 and TRBJ2-1; D is unclear. Trimming shortened V by 1 base and J by 7 bases, and 11 bases separated the two germline ends. CDR3 length: 14 amino acids. Germline V gene data show CDR1 as MGHRA and CDR2 as YSYEKL. CDR3 DNA sequence: TGCGCCAGCAGCCAAGTCCGCCGCCTTAATGAGCAGTTCTTC. Its protein is CASSQVRRLNEQFF.

The chain carries TRBV6-9 and TRBJ2-2; TRBD1 is a possible D gene (5 bases). V shed 7 bases and J shed 3 bases, with 9 bases lying between them. Per germline, CDR1 MNHGY and CDR2 SVAAGI. The CDR3 totals 13 residues. CDR3 sequence: CASKGIYTGELFF. The CDR3 nucleotides are TGTGCCAGCAAGGGGATTTACACCGGGGAGCTGTTTTTT.

CDR3 DNA: TGTGCCAGCAGCTTAGTTAGTCCGGACAATGAGCAGTTCTTC. Translation: CASSLVSPDNEQFF. The chain combines TRBV11-2 with TRBJ2-1; D gene ambiguous. The CDR3 is made up of 14 amino acids. Trimming removed 1 base at V and 5 bases at J, with 9 bases between. Germline loops: CDR1 SGHAT, CDR2 FQNNGV.

The genes are TRBV20-1 and TRBJ1-6, with D possibly being TRBD1 (6 bases). CDR1 and CDR2 from the germline V gene are DFQATT and SNEGSKA (reference sequence). V was cut by 2 bases and J by 10 bases, with 12 bases left in between. The CDR3 runs 13 residues. Here the CDR3 DNA reads TGCAGTGCTAGAAAGGGGGGTGGATCACCCCTCCACTTT. This sequence encodes CSARKGGGSPLHF.

This clonotype came up a few times. This chain joins TRBV2 and TRBJ2-7; D unresolved. The germline gives CDR1 SNHLY, CDR2 FYNNEI. The CDR3 is 14 amino acids. Trimming removed 5 bases at V and 4 bases at J, with 15 bases between. The CDR3 DNA reads TGTGCCAGCAGTATGGGCAGAAATGGATACGAGCAGTACTTC. It encodes CASSMGRNGYEQYF.

The CDR3 DNA is TGTGCCACTCGACCAGCGGGAGGAGAGACCCAGTACTTC. Its protein is CATRPAGGETQYF. The chain has TRBV10-3 and TRBJ2-5, with TRBD2 matching over 9 bases. The J segment lost 4 bases and the V segment lost 10 bases, leaving 7 bases of the junction unmatched. This CDR3 is 13 amino acids long. Germline V gene sequence: CDR1 ENHRY, CDR2 SYGVKD.

This clonotype appeared a few times. V and J are TRBV12-3 or TRBV12-4 and TRBJ2-5; D is ambiguous. With 5 bases removed from V and 7 bases from J, the gap between germline ends came to 14 bases. The CDR3 has 13 residues. This CDR3 reads CASSNDLLRTQYF. CDR3 nucleotides: TGTGCCAGCAGTAATGACCTCCTACGGACCCAGTACTTC.

This clonotype has a count of ten or more. The genes are TRBV3-1 and TRBJ2-7; D uncertain. CDR3 length: 11 amino acids. V shed 4 bases and J shed 6 bases, with 7 bases lying between them. Per the germline V gene, CDR1 is LGHDT and CDR2 is YNNKEL (reference sequence). The CDR3 protein is CASSLLSEQYF. CDR3 DNA: TGTGCCAGCAGCCTCCTTAGCGAGCAGTACTTC.

This clonotype was picked up a small number of times. The rearrangement links TRBV27 to TRBJ1-5, with 9 bases that match TRBD1. The V segment lost 5 bases and the J segment 4 bases; nucleotides outside the gene matches: 6. Germline loops: CDR1 MNHEY, CDR2 SMNVEV (reference sequence). The CDR3 totals 15 residues. The CDR3 nucleotides read TGTGCCAGCAGTCTTCGACAGGGGGGAAATCAGCCCCAGCATTTT. Residues: CASSLRQGGNQPQHF.

V gene TRBV2 combines with J gene TRBJ2-5; no clear D gene. V lost 3 bases, J lost 4 bases, and 6 bases lay in between. This CDR3 is 12 amino acids long. Germline CDR1 SNHLY, CDR2 FYNNEI. The CDR3 DNA sequence: TGTGCCAGCAGTGAGACAACAGAGACCCAGTACTTC. This gives the protein CASSETTETQYF. Supplemented by reference TRBV2 and TRBJ2-5, the full variable domain reads EPEVTQTPSHQVTQMGQEVILRCVPISNHLYFYWYRQILGQKVEFLVSFYNNEISEKSEIFDDQFSVERPDGSNFTLKIRSTKLEDSAMYFCASSETTETQYFGPGTRLLVL.

This clonotype has more than one count but fewer than ten. The genes are TRBV9 and TRBJ2-2; 7 nucleotides match TRBD2. Germline V gives CDR1 SGDLS, CDR2 YYNGEE. V trimming: 4 bases; J trimming: 5 bases; junction bases outside the gene matches: 11. The CDR3 spans 16 residues. The CDR3 nucleotides read TGTGCCAGCAGCATGCGAGCGGGAAAGGGGACCGGGGAGCTGTTTTTT. Its translation: CASSMRAGKGTGELFF. The full variable domain, with the rest looked up from reference TRBV9 and TRBJ2-2, is DSGVTQTPKHLITATGQRVTLRCSPRSGDLSVYWYQQSLDQGLQFLIQYYNGEERAKGNILERFSAQQFPDLHSELNLSSLELGDSALYFCASSMRAGKGTGELFFGEGSRLTVL.

There are a few counts of this clonotype. This chain uses TRBV4-1 with TRBJ2-7; 7 nucleotides match TRBD1. V gave up 1 base and J gave up 2 bases; unmatched junction bases: 5. The CDR3 covers 15 residues. In germline, CDR1 is MGHRA, CDR2 YSYEKL. The CDR3 protein is CASSQGDRTTYEQYF. DNA for the CDR3: TGCGCCAGCAGCCAAGGGGACAGAACAACCTACGAGCAGTACTTC.

This CDR3 reads CASSPRGGGAKTQYF. CDR3 nucleotides: TGTGCCAGCAGCCCGAGGGGAGGGGGCGCGAAGACCCAGTACTTC. The rearrangement joins TRBV7-7 to TRBJ2-5; TRBD1 or TRBD2 may be the D gene (7 bases each). CDR3 length equals 15 residues. V shed 5 bases and J shed 6 bases, with 19 bases lying between them. The germline V gene encodes CDR1 SSHAT and CDR2 FNYEAQ (reference sequence).